This T cell receptor (beta chain) was captured by sequencing in a study of persistence of HIV-infected CD4 T cells. The overall study: Donors had been on suppressive ART for a median of 8 years.

In regard to this clone: The target antigen is unknown.

Overlapping HIV-1 Gag 15-mer peptides at roughly 1 ug per peptide per mL were used. CD40L-negative CD69-negative CD45RO-high memory CD4+ T cells were sorted as populations depleted of antigen-responding cells. PBMCs were depleted of CD8+ T cells before stimulation. Sequencing used immunoSEQ version 4 in survey mode. The method was immunoSEQ multiplex PCR; TCRdb's version includes in-frame clones alone and lacks a portion of them. Of about 33,000 clones detected, 75% to 90% appear once; the ten largest clones hold almost 1%. With 0 bases clipped from V and 7 bases from J, the junction kept 7 bases outside the gene matches. The CDR3 totals 15 residues. Germline V CDR1 and CDR2: SGHVS, FQNEAQ.

This receptor was taken from an adult with HIV. The donor label of this sample is uncertain. The source material was cultured CD4+ T cells from PBMCs, sampled from a patient who received antiretroviral therapy. The genes are TRBV7-8 and TRBJ2-5, with 8 bases aligning to TRBD1. The CDR3 spells CASSLASKQGGTQYF. The CDR3 DNA reads as TGTGCCAGCAGCTTAGCTTCAAAACAGGGGGGGACCCAGTACTTC. Drawing the rest from reference TRBV7-8 and TRBJ2-5, the complete variable domain is GAGVSQSPRYKVAKRGQDVALRCDPISGHVSLFWYQQALGQGPEFLTYFQNEAQLDKSGLPSDRFFAERPEGSVSTLKIQRTQQEDSAVYLCASSLASKQGGTQYFGPGTRLLVL.